A selection of T cell receptor beta chains follows, all from one sample in a study of OX40 agonist ivuxolimab in advanced cancers. The protocol was immunoSEQ multiplex PCR, while the TCRdb copy is restricted to in-frame clones and leaves out a portion. The data contain roughly 80,000 clones, over 90% of them seen just once; the ten biggest clones take up roughly 6.4%. The specimen comprised CD4+ or CD8+ T cells sorted from blood, sampled in a trial of the OX40 agonist ivuxolimab. Receptors originate from an adult with an advanced solid tumor such as melanoma, head and neck, liver or kidney cancer. Each CDR3 is given with its conserved first and last residue. A D gene is named only where the DNA matches it firmly. Clone size appears in some rows only: once, few, many, or a class for an expanded clone.

CDR3nt: TGCAGCGTTGTGGGTAGCGGGCGGGGAGATACGCAGTATTTT
CDR3aa: CSVVGSGRGDTQYF
j_gene: TRBJ2-3
abundance: NA
d_gene: TRBD2
v_gene: TRBV29-1

CDR3nt: TGTGCCAGCAGTTTACAGAGCGGGAGAGGAAAGTTCTTC
CDR3aa: CASSLQSGRGKFF
j_gene: TRBJ2-1
abundance: NA
d_gene: TRBD2
v_gene: TRBV27

CDR3nt: TGTGCCAGCAGCTCCTCATTCGACAGGACAGGTGACAATCAGCCCCAGCATTTT
CDR3aa: CASSSSFDRTGDNQPQHF
j_gene: TRBJ1-5
abundance: NA
d_gene: TRBD1
v_gene: TRBV13

CDR3nt: TGTGCCAGCAGCGTGCGGGGGGAAGGAGTCGGGGAGCTGTTTTTT
CDR3aa: CASSVRGEGVGELFF
j_gene: TRBJ2-2
abundance: once
d_gene: TRBD2
v_gene: TRBV9

CDR3nt: TGCGCCAGCAGCTGGGAACTCACAGATACGCAGTATTTT
CDR3aa: CASSWELTDTQYF
j_gene: TRBJ2-3
abundance: NA
d_gene: NA
v_gene: TRBV5-1

CDR3nt: TGTGCCAGCTCACCTTCTGACGCGCTTACGCAGTATTTT
CDR3aa: CASSPSDALTQYF
j_gene: TRBJ2-3
abundance: NA
d_gene: NA
v_gene: TRBV18

CDR3nt: TGTGCCAGCAGTTTATTACGCCGGGACAGAGGCACAGATACGCAGTATTTT
CDR3aa: CASSLLRRDRGTDTQYF
j_gene: TRBJ2-3
abundance: NA
d_gene: TRBD1
v_gene: TRBV27

CDR3nt: TGTGCCAGTAGTATCCGGGACACCGTCACTGAAGCTTTCTTT
CDR3aa: CASSIRDTVTEAFF
j_gene: TRBJ1-1
abundance: NA
d_gene: NA
v_gene: TRBV19

CDR3nt: TGTGCCAGCAGTTACTCGATTCTTGGCGCTACAGATACGCAGTATTTT
CDR3aa: CASSYSILGATDTQYF
j_gene: TRBJ2-3
abundance: NA
d_gene: NA
v_gene: TRBV6-5

CDR3nt: TGTGCCAGCAGTCCCCTAGCGGGAGGGGCCGGGGAGCTGTTTTTT
CDR3aa: CASSPLAGGAGELFF
j_gene: TRBJ2-2
abundance: NA
d_gene: TRBD2
v_gene: TRBV6-5

CDR3nt: TGTGCCAGCAGTATGGGACTGAACTACGAGCAGTACTTC
CDR3aa: CASSMGLNYEQYF
j_gene: TRBJ2-7
abundance: NA
d_gene: NA
v_gene: TRBV6-1

CDR3nt: TGTGCCAGCAGTTACCAGACGGCTCCCTACGAGCAGTACTTC
CDR3aa: CASSYQTAPYEQYF
j_gene: TRBJ2-7
abundance: NA
d_gene: NA
v_gene: TRBV6-6

CDR3nt: TGTGCCAGCAGTTACTCGGGGGTGAATCAGCCCCAGCATTTT
CDR3aa: CASSYSGVNQPQHF
j_gene: TRBJ1-5
abundance: NA
d_gene: NA
v_gene: TRBV6-5

CDR3nt: TGCGCCAGCAGCCAGCTGGGACTCCTCTCCTACGAGCAGTACTTC
CDR3aa: CASSQLGLLSYEQYF
j_gene: TRBJ2-7
abundance: NA
d_gene: NA
v_gene: TRBV4-1

CDR3nt: TGTGCCAGCAGTTACCAGGCAGGGGGCTACTATGGCTACACCTTC
CDR3aa: CASSYQAGGYYGYTF
j_gene: TRBJ1-2
abundance: NA
d_gene: TRBD1
v_gene: TRBV6-5

CDR3nt: TGTGCCAGCACTTCAGGGGGGGGCGCGGAGACCCAGTACTTC
CDR3aa: CASTSGGGAETQYF
j_gene: TRBJ2-5
abundance: NA
d_gene: NA
v_gene: TRBV6-5

CDR3nt: TGTGCCAGCCAAGGACAGGGGGCCCCATATGGCTACACCTTC
CDR3aa: CASQGQGAPYGYTF
j_gene: TRBJ1-2
abundance: NA
d_gene: TRBD1
v_gene: TRBV7-9

CDR3nt: TGCGCCAGCAGCTTGGGAGGGGTGACAGGGGATGGCTACACCTTC
CDR3aa: CASSLGGVTGDGYTF
j_gene: TRBJ1-2
abundance: NA
d_gene: TRBD1
v_gene: TRBV5-1

CDR3nt: TGTGCCATCAGTGAAGTCGCCGGGACACCGAACACTGAAGCTTTCTTT
CDR3aa: CAISEVAGTPNTEAFF
j_gene: TRBJ1-1
abundance: NA
d_gene: NA
v_gene: TRBV10-3

CDR3nt: TGTGCCAGCAGTTCCGCGCAGATCAACTACGAGCAGTACTTC
CDR3aa: CASSSAQINYEQYF
j_gene: TRBJ2-7
abundance: NA
d_gene: NA
v_gene: TRBV27

CDR3nt: TGTGCCAGCGCTTGGACAGGATCTGGGGCCAACGTCCTGACTTTC
CDR3aa: CASAWTGSGANVLTF
j_gene: TRBJ2-6
abundance: NA
d_gene: TRBD1
v_gene: TRBV27

CDR3nt: TGTGCCAGCAGTAGTAACTTGGGACAGATCTACGAGCAGTACTTC
CDR3aa: CASSSNLGQIYEQYF
j_gene: TRBJ2-7
abundance: NA
d_gene: TRBD1
v_gene: TRBV27

CDR3nt: TGCGCCAGCAGCTCCGGACTGACCTATGGCTACACCTTC
CDR3aa: CASSSGLTYGYTF
j_gene: TRBJ1-2
abundance: NA
d_gene: NA
v_gene: TRBV5-1

CDR3nt: TGTGCCAGCAGCCCCCCGACAGGGGAAAGCTACGAGCAGTACTTC
CDR3aa: CASSPPTGESYEQYF
j_gene: TRBJ2-7
abundance: few
d_gene: TRBD1
v_gene: TRBV7-9

CDR3nt: TGTGCCAGCAGCTTTGACATAACCTACACCGGGGAGCTGTTTTTT
CDR3aa: CASSFDITYTGELFF
j_gene: TRBJ2-2
abundance: NA
d_gene: NA
v_gene: TRBV5-8

CDR3nt: TGTGCCAGCAGTTACAGGGGCAGGGTAAACTATGGCTACACCTTC
CDR3aa: CASSYRGRVNYGYTF
j_gene: TRBJ1-2
abundance: NA
d_gene: TRBD1
v_gene: TRBV27

CDR3nt: TGTGCCAGCAGCATCAGCGGGAGTCGTACAGATACGCAGTATTTT
CDR3aa: CASSISGSRTDTQYF
j_gene: TRBJ2-3
abundance: NA
d_gene: TRBD2
v_gene: TRBV9

CDR3nt: TGTGCCAGCAGTTACGGATCCTCGTACTACACCTTC
CDR3aa: CASSYGSSYYTF
j_gene: TRBJ1-2
abundance: NA
d_gene: NA
v_gene: TRBV6-6

CDR3nt: TGCAGCGCTATGTGGGGTTCTGGAAACACCATATATTTT
CDR3aa: CSAMWGSGNTIYF
j_gene: TRBJ1-3
abundance: NA
d_gene: NA
v_gene: TRBV29-1

CDR3nt: TGCGCCAGCAGCCAAGATGAGAGAGGAGGCACAGATACGCAGTATTTT
CDR3aa: CASSQDERGGTDTQYF
j_gene: TRBJ2-3
abundance: NA
d_gene: NA
v_gene: TRBV4-1

CDR3nt: TGTGCCAGCAGTTTGGTCGGGGGGCCGGACGAGCAGTACTTC
CDR3aa: CASSLVGGPDEQYF
j_gene: TRBJ2-7
abundance: NA
d_gene: NA
v_gene: TRBV6-6

CDR3nt: TGTGCCAGCAGTCGGCCCTTGAACACTGAAGCTTTCTTT
CDR3aa: CASSRPLNTEAFF
j_gene: TRBJ1-1
abundance: NA
d_gene: NA
v_gene: TRBV6-5

CDR3nt: TGTGCCAGCAGCTTGGGAACCAGAGGAGAGCAGTACTTC
CDR3aa: CASSLGTRGEQYF
j_gene: TRBJ2-7
abundance: NA
d_gene: NA
v_gene: TRBV7-6

CDR3nt: TGTGCCAGCAGGCAACTAGCCCACGGGGGTGAGCAGTTCTTC
CDR3aa: CASRQLAHGGEQFF
j_gene: TRBJ2-1
abundance: few
d_gene: NA
v_gene: TRBV9

CDR3nt: TGCGCCAGCAGCCTTGGGACGCAAGCCACAGATACGCAGTATTTT
CDR3aa: CASSLGTQATDTQYF
j_gene: TRBJ2-3
abundance: NA
d_gene: NA
v_gene: TRBV4-3

CDR3nt: TGTGCCAGTAGTGTCCTAGCGGTTAACACCGGGGAGCTGTTTTTT
CDR3aa: CASSVLAVNTGELFF
j_gene: TRBJ2-2
abundance: NA
d_gene: TRBD2
v_gene: TRBV19

CDR3nt: TGCGCCAGCAGCGGGATGGACAGTAGCACAGATACGCAGTATTTT
CDR3aa: CASSGMDSSTDTQYF
j_gene: TRBJ2-3
abundance: NA
d_gene: NA
v_gene: TRBV5-1

CDR3nt: TGTGCCAGCAGTTATCGTGGGGGTACCGGGGAGCTGTTTTTT
CDR3aa: CASSYRGGTGELFF
j_gene: TRBJ2-2
abundance: NA
d_gene: NA
v_gene: TRBV6-5

CDR3nt: TGTGCCACCAGCAGAGATCGGGGGAACGCTCAGCCCCAGCATTTT
CDR3aa: CATSRDRGNAQPQHF
j_gene: TRBJ1-5
abundance: NA
d_gene: NA
v_gene: TRBV15

CDR3nt: TGTGCCAGCAGCGTAGATTTAATTCGGGGAAGGGGAGATGGCTACACCTTC
CDR3aa: CASSVDLIRGRGDGYTF
j_gene: TRBJ1-2
abundance: NA
d_gene: NA
v_gene: TRBV9

CDR3nt: TGTGCCAGCAGTGGGCAGGGGACCTACGAGCAGTACTTC
CDR3aa: CASSGQGTYEQYF
j_gene: TRBJ2-7
abundance: NA
d_gene: NA
v_gene: TRBV27

CDR3nt: TGTGCCAGCAGCCAACGCGGGACAGCCTTCTATGGCTACACCTTC
CDR3aa: CASSQRGTAFYGYTF
j_gene: TRBJ1-2
abundance: NA
d_gene: TRBD1
v_gene: TRBV27

CDR3nt: TGTGCCAGCAGCTTAGGTCTAGCGGGGGGGTCCCAAGAGACCCAGTACTTC
CDR3aa: CASSLGLAGGSQETQYF
j_gene: TRBJ2-5
abundance: NA
d_gene: TRBD2
v_gene: TRBV13

CDR3nt: TGTGCCAGCAGCTTAGGAGGGGGAGAGACCCAGTACTTC
CDR3aa: CASSLGGGETQYF
j_gene: TRBJ2-5
abundance: NA
d_gene: NA
v_gene: TRBV13

CDR3nt: TGTGCCAGTTGGACAGGGGGGAATCACAATGAGCAGTTCTTC
CDR3aa: CASWTGGNHNEQFF
j_gene: TRBJ2-1
abundance: NA
d_gene: TRBD1
v_gene: TRBV27

CDR3nt: TGTGCCAGCAGCTTAGTCTCTTTTGAAGCTTTCTTT
CDR3aa: CASSLVSFEAFF
j_gene: TRBJ1-1
abundance: NA
d_gene: NA
v_gene: TRBV7-8

CDR3nt: TGTGCCAGCAGCTTCCGGAAGGAAAAACTGTTTTTT
CDR3aa: CASSFRKEKLFF
j_gene: TRBJ1-4
abundance: NA
d_gene: NA
v_gene: TRBV6-6

CDR3nt: TGTGCCAGCAGCTCCAACCAGGGGGCGAACACTGAAGCTTTCTTT
CDR3aa: CASSSNQGANTEAFF
j_gene: TRBJ1-1
abundance: NA
d_gene: TRBD1
v_gene: TRBV11-3

CDR3nt: TGTGCCAGTAGTATCGGAAACACCATATATTTT
CDR3aa: CASSIGNTIYF
j_gene: TRBJ1-3
abundance: NA
d_gene: NA
v_gene: TRBV19

CDR3nt: TGCAGCGTTGGGACAGGGTCCACCGGGGAGCTGTTTTTT
CDR3aa: CSVGTGSTGELFF
j_gene: TRBJ2-2
abundance: NA
d_gene: TRBD1
v_gene: TRBV29-1

CDR3nt: TGTGCCAGCAGCGTCTCGTCCTCGGGGTTTAATTCACCCCTCCACTTT
CDR3aa: CASSVSSSGFNSPLHF
j_gene: TRBJ1-6
abundance: few
d_gene: NA
v_gene: TRBV9

CDR3nt: TGTGCCAGCAGTTACCAACTAGTGAATGAGCAGTTCTTC
CDR3aa: CASSYQLVNEQFF
j_gene: TRBJ2-1
abundance: NA
d_gene: NA
v_gene: TRBV28

CDR3nt: TGCGCCAGCAGCCCGCTAGACAGCCAGCCCCAGCATTTT
CDR3aa: CASSPLDSQPQHF
j_gene: TRBJ1-5
abundance: NA
d_gene: NA
v_gene: TRBV4-1

CDR3nt: TGCGCCAGCAGCCAAGGTCCCGGGCCGGGGTACGAGCAGTACTTC
CDR3aa: CASSQGPGPGYEQYF
j_gene: TRBJ2-7
abundance: NA
d_gene: NA
v_gene: TRBV4-1